Listed here are 15 T cell receptor beta chains from one sample, sequenced in a study of OX40 agonist ivuxolimab in advanced cancers. Sequencing was performed with immunoSEQ multiplex PCR; in TCRdb, only in-frame clones are kept and a portion is missing. This sample has 73,000 or so clones; 65% to 90% occur once, and the top ten carry about 0.6%. The specimen was CD4+ or CD8+ T cells sorted from blood, collected in a trial of the OX40 agonist ivuxolimab. The receptors stem from an adult with an advanced solid tumor such as melanoma, head and neck, liver or kidney cancer.

V gene TRBV5-1 combines with J gene TRBJ1-2; D perhaps matches TRBD1 (5 bases). The germline V gene has CDR1 SGHRS and CDR2 YFSETQ. V was pared by 0 bases and J by 5 bases, with 8 bases between. The CDR3 totals 13 residues. The CDR3 is CASSLEQEYGYTF. The CDR3 DNA sequence: TGCGCCAGCAGCTTGGAACAGGAGTATGGCTACACCTTC.

The V call is TRBV7-2, the J call TRBJ2-5; D unclear. Per germline, CDR1 SGHTA and CDR2 FQGNSA. There are 12 residues in the CDR3. V dropped 5 bases and J dropped 6 bases, with 10 bases sitting between them. The CDR3, as DNA: TGTGCCAGCAGCCCCCCAGGCCAGACCCAGTACTTC. It is translated as CASSPPGQTQYF. The full variable domain, completed using reference TRBV7-2 and TRBJ2-5, is GAGVSQSPSNKVTEKGKDVELRCDPISGHTALYWYRQSLGQGLEFLIYFQGNSAPDKSGLPSDRFSAERTGGSVSTLTIQRTQQEDSAVYLCASSPPGQTQYFGPGTRLLVL.

The V call is TRBV5-1, the J call TRBJ2-3; 9 nucleotides align to TRBD1. This CDR3 comprises 16 residues. Germline V lookup: CDR1 SGHRS, CDR2 YFSETQ. V lost 4 bases, J lost 0 bases, and 6 bases stayed unmatched. CDR3: CASSPGTGISTDTQYF. CDR3 sequence (DNA): TGCGCCAGCAGCCCCGGGACAGGGATTAGCACAGATACGCAGTATTTT.

The chain has TRBV7-3 and TRBJ2-3; 8 nucleotides line up with TRBD2. Trimming cost V 4 bases and J 10 bases; bases outside gene matches: 10. The germline V gene encodes CDR1 SGHTA and CDR2 FQGTGA. This CDR3 region has 14 residues. CDR3 region: CASSSHPGGEPQYF. CDR3 DNA sequence: TGTGCCAGCAGCTCCCACCCGGGGGGGGAACCGCAGTATTTT.

The chain carries TRBV20-1 and TRBJ1-1; no clear D. Germline loops: CDR1 DFQATT, CDR2 SNEGSKA (reference sequence). This CDR3 comprises 11 residues. V shed 5 bases and J shed 5 bases, with 9 bases lying between them. Here the CDR3 DNA reads TGCAGTGCTGATGGAAGAACTGAAGCTTTCTTT. This gives the protein CSADGRTEAFF.

This clone was counted once. This chain joins TRBV7-9 and TRBJ2-1; D unclear. Germline-derived CDR1 and CDR2 are SEHNR and FQNEAQ (reference sequence). V was pared by 11 bases and J by 7 bases, with 9 bases between. The CDR3 length is 10 residues. The CDR3 region has the DNA TGTGCCGTTGGGGATAATGAGCAGTTCTTC. This encodes CAVGDNEQFF.

This chain links TRBV10-3 with TRBJ2-7; possibly TRBD1 or TRBD2 for D (5 bases each). This CDR3 comprises 11 residues. Germline V gene data show CDR1 as ENHRY and CDR2 as SYGVKD. V shed 11 bases and J shed 4 bases, with 12 bases lying between them. The CDR3: CASRDEYEQYF. CDR3 coding DNA: TGTGCCTCACGGGACGAGTACGAGCAGTACTTC.

CDR3 nucleotide sequence: TGTGCCAGCAGCTTACAGGGACAGCTCTACGAGCAGTACTTC. Translating it yields CASSLQGQLYEQYF. This sequence joins TRBV7-9 and TRBJ2-7, with 7 nucleotides matching TRBD1. J gave up 3 bases and V 2 bases, and 4 bases lay outside the gene matches. Germline loops: CDR1 SEHNR, CDR2 FQNEAQ (reference sequence). The CDR3 runs to 14 residues.

The DNA of the CDR3 is TGTGCCAGTAGTTCCCCTTGGGCCCAGTACTTC. Translating gives CASSSPWAQYF. The chain couples TRBV19 to TRBJ2-5; D is unresolved. Trimming shortened V by 5 bases and J by 9 bases, and 10 bases separated the two germline ends. The CDR3 contains 11 residues. The germline gives CDR1 LNHDA, CDR2 SQIVND (reference sequence).

The CDR3 DNA is TGCGCCAGCAGCCAAGATAAAAGCGGAGCCCGGGAGACCCAGTACTTC. As protein: CASSQDKSGARETQYF. The chain joins TRBV4-1 to TRBJ2-5; possibly TRBD2 for D (5 bases). V was clipped by 0 bases and J by 5 bases, with 16 bases between them. The CDR3 is made up of 16 amino acids. Germline V gives CDR1 MGHRA, CDR2 YSYEKL.

The chain has TRBV11-2 and TRBJ2-3; 10 nucleotides match TRBD1. V lost 6 bases and J lost 7; bases outside the gene matches: 10. This CDR3 contains 15 residues. The germline gives CDR1 SGHAT, CDR2 FQNNGV. The chain's CDR3 is CASRAPGQGINTQYF. As DNA, the CDR3 is TGTGCCAGCAGGGCGCCGGGACAGGGGATTAATACGCAGTATTTT.

This chain links TRBV5-1 with TRBJ2-1; D remains ambiguous. The CDR3 has 12 residues. The V end lost 4 bases, the J end lost 3 bases, and 5 bases lay between the germline ends. CDR1 is SGHRS, CDR2 YFSETQ, per germline. The CDR3 coding sequence is TGCGCCAGCAGCGCCAGCTACAATGAGCAGTTCTTC. Amino acid sequence: CASSASYNEQFF.

The V gene is TRBV11-2, the J gene TRBJ2-2; 7 positions match TRBD2. J lost 0 bases, V lost 11 bases, and 3 bases had no gene match. The germline V gene has CDR1 SGHAT and CDR2 FQNNGV. This CDR3 is 13 amino acids long. The CDR3 DNA is TGTGCCGGCGGGACTACGAACACCGGGGAGCTGTTTTTT. Translated, it gives CAGGTTNTGELFF.

There are a few counts of this clone. This rearrangement joins TRBV5-1 to TRBJ1-1; unclear D gene. The ends were cut back, 0 bases at V and 6 bases at J, with 9 bases in the middle. Per germline, CDR1 SGHRS and CDR2 YFSETQ. The length of the CDR3 is 13 residues. The CDR3 nucleotides are TGCGCCAGCAGCTTGGAGGTCAGTTCTGAAGCTTTCTTT. Its protein is CASSLEVSSEAFF.

The V and J genes are TRBV2 and TRBJ2-3, with unresolved D. This CDR3 is built from 14 residues. V lost 7 bases to trimming and J lost 1 base, with 12 bases between them. Germline V lookup: CDR1 SNHLY, CDR2 FYNNEI. DNA of the CDR3: TGTGCCAGCAACGGGCGTTTCGGCACAGATACGCAGTATTTT. Translating it yields CASNGRFGTDTQYF. Based on the CDR3 plus reference TRBV2 and TRBJ2-3, the full variable domain is EPEVTQTPSHQVTQMGQEVILRCVPISNHLYFYWYRQILGQKVEFLVSFYNNEISEKSEIFDDQFSVERPDGSNFTLKIRSTKLEDSAMYFCASNGRFGTDTQYFGPGTRLTVL.